Included here is one T cell receptor beta chain sequence, with context. The data originate from a study of blood T cell repertoires in COVID-19. Looking at the study overall: In each case, the material was cDNA or gDNA derived from T cells, B-cell-depleted T cells, or PBMCs.

Assay used: immunoSEQ multiplex PCR; TCRdb lists only in-frame clones, some missing. Counted here are 100,000 to 150,000 clones, approximately 74% occurring once; the ten biggest clones make up around 5.5%. Trimming stripped 1 base from V and 6 bases from J, with 10 bases between. Germline V gene sequence: CDR1 SEHNR, CDR2 FQNEAQ (reference sequence). This CDR3 region has 13 residues. V is TRBV7-9 and J is TRBJ2-7, with D perhaps matching TRBD1 (5 bases). The clonotype originates from a man between 60 and 75 years old with acute or convalescent COVID-19. Material for sequencing was peripheral blood. CDR3 nucleotides: TGTGCCAGCAGCTTAGTCGCAGGGATCGAGCAGTACTTC. This gives the protein CASSLVAGIEQYF.